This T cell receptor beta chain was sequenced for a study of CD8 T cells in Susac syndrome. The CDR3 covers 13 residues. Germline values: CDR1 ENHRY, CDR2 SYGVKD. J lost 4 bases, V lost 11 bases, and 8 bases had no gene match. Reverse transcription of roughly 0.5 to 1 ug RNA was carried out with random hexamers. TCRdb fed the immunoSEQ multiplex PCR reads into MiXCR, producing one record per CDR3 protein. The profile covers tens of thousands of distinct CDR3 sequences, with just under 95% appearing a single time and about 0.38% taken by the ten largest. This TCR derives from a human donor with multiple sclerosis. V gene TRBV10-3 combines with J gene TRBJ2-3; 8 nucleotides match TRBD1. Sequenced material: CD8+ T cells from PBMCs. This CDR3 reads CAGGQVPSDTQYF. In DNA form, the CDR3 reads TGTGCCGGGGGACAGGTTCCCTCAGATACGCAGTATTTT.